This TCR beta chain is from a study of molecular identifiers for immune sequencing clone quantification. This clonotype was recorded at least ten times. The CDR3 extends over 14 amino acids. V lost 6 bases, J lost 5 bases, and 9 bases stayed unmatched. Per the germline V gene, CDR1 is SGHRS and CDR2 is YFSETQ. TCRdb itself ran the PCR reads through MiXCR, one entry per CDR3 protein. The table includes 400,000 to 600,000 distinct CDR3 sequences, about a fifth detected once. The receptor was derived from a human donor in good health. Some libraries in this study had Jurkat cell RNA spiked in. Sequences were obtained from naive CD8+ T cells from blood, with Jurkat cell RNA spiked in. Stated subset: FACS-sorted CD8+CD4-CCR7+CD45RA+ naive T cells. The chain joins TRBV5-1 to TRBJ2-3, with TRBD2 matching 7 bases. Written as DNA, the CDR3 is TGCGCCAGCAAGCGGGAAGCCGGAGGAGATACGCAGTATTTT. As protein: CASKREAGGDTQYF.